This entry lists 24 T cell receptor beta chains sequenced from one sample in a study of molecular identifiers for immune sequencing clone quantification. TCRdb itself ran the PCR reads through MiXCR, one entry per CDR3 protein. This table has about 510,000 distinct CDR3 sequences, roughly 23% appearing once. The sequenced sample was naive CD8+ T cells from blood, with Jurkat cell RNA spiked in. Subset reported: FACS-sorted CD8+CD4-CCR7+CD45RA+ naive T cells. These receptors originate from a human donor in good health. Some libraries in this study had Jurkat cell RNA spiked in.

This clonotype was detected ten times or more. V gene TRBV6-5 combines with J gene TRBJ1-4, with D tentatively TRBD1 (6 bases). This CDR3 has 16 residues. CDR1 and CDR2 (germline): MNHEY, SVGAGI. Trimming took 2 bases from V and 6 from J, leaving 16 bases between them. In DNA, the CDR3 is TGTGCCAGCAGTTACGGGGGCGCAATGAGTTATGAAAAACTGTTTTTT. Translating it yields CASSYGGAMSYEKLFF.

This clonotype was seen once. Since a much larger clone is just one base distant, this may be a read error. The chain has TRBV12-3 or TRBV12-4 and TRBJ2-3, with D possibly matching TRBD1 (6 bases). This CDR3 is 13 amino acids long. Here the CDR3 reads CASSSGAGDTQCF. Here the CDR3 DNA reads TGTGCCAGCAGTTCAGGGGCTGGAGATACGCAGTGTTTT.

The CDR3 spells CASSVQAGGPFQTDTQYF. The CDR3 DNA is TGTGCCAGCAGCGTACAGGCGGGAGGGCCTTTCCAGACAGATACGCAGTATTTT. The V and J genes are TRBV9 and TRBJ2-3; 9 bases line up with TRBD2. Germline V gene sequence: CDR1 SGDLS, CDR2 YYNGEE. Germline trimming cut 1 base from V and 3 bases from J; bases unmatched to any gene: 12. CDR3 length: 18 amino acids.

This clonotype was observed a few times. The rearrangement joins TRBV20-1 to TRBJ2-7, with 11 bases identical to TRBD1. The CDR3 runs 14 residues. In germline, CDR1 is DFQATT, CDR2 SNEGSKA (reference sequence). Losses at the gene ends were 4 bases for V and 4 bases for J; bases not matched to a gene: 6. The CDR3 DNA reads TGCAGTGCTAACAGGGACAGGGGGTTATACGAGCAGTACTTC. This gives the protein CSANRDRGLYEQYF.

As regards this clonotype: A much larger clonotype is one base distant, so this may be a read error. V usage is TRBV7-6 and J usage is TRBJ2-5, with D perhaps matching TRBD2 (6 bases). Trimming removed 4 bases at V and 4 bases at J, with 19 bases between. CDR1 and CDR2 from the germline V gene are SGHVS and FNYEAQ. The CDR3 is 16 amino acids. The CDR3 DNA reads as TGTGCCAGCAGCTCAGCGGGTCAGGGTCCTAGAGAGACCCAGTACTTC. Translated: CASSSAGQGPRETQYF.

This clonotype appeared many times. The chain has TRBV7-8 and TRBJ2-5; tentatively, D is TRBD2 (5 bases). CDR1 is SGHVS and CDR2 is FQNEAQ in the germline V gene. The germline V and J ends were trimmed by 8 bases and 0 bases, with 7 bases remaining between them. The CDR3 length is 12 residues. CDR3 residues: CASSGDQETQYF. CDR3 in DNA: TGTGCCAGCTCCGGGGACCAAGAGACCCAGTACTTC. The full variable domain, completed using reference TRBV7-8 and TRBJ2-5, is GAGVSQSPRYKVAKRGQDVALRCDPISGHVSLFWYQQALGQGPEFLTYFQNEAQLDKSGLPSDRFFAERPEGSVSTLKIQRTQQEDSAVYLCASSGDQETQYFGPGTRLLVL.

This clonotype was counted ten times or more. This chain connects TRBV5-1 to TRBJ2-7; tentatively, D is TRBD1 or TRBD2 (5 bases each). This CDR3 has 13 amino acids. Trimming removed 0 bases from V and 4 bases from J, with 8 bases in between. Germline loops: CDR1 SGHRS, CDR2 YFSETQ. The CDR3 protein is CASSLGREYEQYF. The CDR3 region has the DNA TGCGCCAGCAGCTTGGGCAGGGAGTACGAGCAGTACTTC. Supplemented by reference TRBV5-1 and TRBJ2-7, the full variable domain reads KAGVTQTPRYLIKTRGQQVTLSCSPISGHRSVSWYQQTPGQGLQFLFEYFSETQRNKGNFPGRFSGRQFSNSRSEMNVSTLELGDSALYLCASSLGREYEQYFGPGTRLTVT.

The chain links TRBV27 to TRBJ2-3; no firm D call. V lost 3 bases, J lost 0 bases, and 10 bases lay in between. This CDR3 comprises 15 residues. From germline, CDR1 is MNHEY and CDR2 SMNVEV (reference sequence). The CDR3 reads CASSLWQDSTDTQYF. For the CDR3, the DNA is TGTGCCAGCAGTTTGTGGCAGGATAGCACAGATACGCAGTATTTT.

Comment on this clonotype: A much larger clone differs by one base, so this may be a read error. The CDR3 does not close with the conserved phenylalanine or tryptophan, likely indicating a read error. The chain has TRBV7-9 and TRBJ2-7, with no clear D. Trimming removed 5 bases at V and 5 bases at J, with 13 bases between. Per the germline V gene, CDR1 is SEHNR and CDR2 is FQNEAQ (reference sequence). This CDR3 comprises 13 residues. DNA of the CDR3: TGTGCCAGCAGCACCCGGTACCCCGACGAGCAGTACTCC. This gives the protein CASSTRYPDEQYS.

For this clonotype: Possible read error: a much larger clone is one base away. The V gene is TRBV9, the J gene TRBJ2-7, with a tentative D call TRBD2 (6 bases). V dropped 0 bases and J dropped 6 bases, with 7 bases sitting between them. This CDR3 contains 12 residues. The V gene's germline CDR1 is SGDLS and CDR2 YYNGEE. The CDR3 spells CASSVEEGEQYF. As DNA, the CDR3 is TGTGCCAGCAGCGTAGAGGAGGGCGAGCAGTACTTC. Drawing the rest from reference TRBV9 and TRBJ2-7, the complete variable domain is DSGVTQTPKHLITATGQRVTLRCSPRSGDLSVYWYQQSLDQGLQFLIQYYNGEERAKGNILERFSAQQFPDLHSELNLSSLELGDSALYFCASSVEEGEQYFGPGTRLTVT.

The rearrangement joins TRBV4-3 to TRBJ2-7; 8 bases line up with TRBD1. The ends lost 0 bases at V and 6 bases at J; junction bases unmatched: 7. Per the germline V gene, CDR1 is LGHNA and CDR2 is YSLEER. The CDR3 covers 15 residues. Here the CDR3 DNA reads TGCGCCAGCAGCCAAGAAAGACAGGGGACCGGCGAGCAGTACTTC. This codes for CASSQERQGTGEQYF.

The chain employs TRBV5-1 and TRBJ1-1; the match to TRBD1 covers 9 bases. Germline loops: CDR1 SGHRS, CDR2 YFSETQ. Trimming at V came to 0 bases and at J to 10 bases, leaving 4 bases not matched to a gene. The CDR3 is 13 amino acids. CDR3 bases: TGCGCCAGCAGCTTGGTTACAGGGGGCTTAGCTTTCTTT. This gives the protein CASSLVTGGLAFF.

The chain combines TRBV7-9 with TRBJ2-3, with unresolved D. This CDR3 has 14 residues. The germline V and J ends were trimmed by 2 bases and 0 bases, with 6 bases remaining between them. The germline CDR1 and CDR2 sequences are SEHNR and FQNEAQ (reference sequence). The CDR3 DNA reads TGTGCCAGCAGCTTAAGCCCAAGCACAGATACGCAGTATTTT. This sequence encodes CASSLSPSTDTQYF. The full variable domain, its missing parts supplied by reference TRBV7-9 and TRBJ2-3, is DTGVSQNPRHKITKRGQNVTFRCDPISEHNRLYWYRQTLGQGPEFLTYFQNEAQLEKSRLLSDRFSAERPKGSFSTLEIQRTEQGDSAMYLCASSLSPSTDTQYFGPGTRLTVL.

The table lists this clonotype with many counts. Here the CDR3 DNA reads TGTGCCAGCAGCTTAGTGGAGGCCACAGATACGCAGTATTTT. This encodes CASSLVEATDTQYF. V is TRBV7-9 and J is TRBJ2-3; possibly TRBD2 for D (5 bases). V shed 1 base and J shed 2 bases, with 7 bases lying between them. Per the germline V gene, CDR1 is SEHNR and CDR2 is FQNEAQ (reference sequence). The CDR3 is 14 residues long.

This clonotype was found many times. The rearrangement links TRBV7-6 to TRBJ2-3; perhaps TRBD2 as D (6 bases). Trimming stripped 5 bases from V and 0 bases from J, with 12 bases between. Germline V CDR1 and CDR2: SGHVS, FNYEAQ. The CDR3 loop spans 15 amino acids. This CDR3 is CASSIAGSSTDTQYF. The CDR3 region has the DNA TGTGCCAGCAGCATTGCCGGGAGTAGCACAGATACGCAGTATTTT. The variable domain in full, completed from reference TRBV7-6 and TRBJ2-3, reads GAGVSQSPRYKVTKRGQDVALRCDPISGHVSLYWYRQALGQGPEFLTYFNYEAQQDKSGLPNDRFSAERPEGSISTLTIQRTEQRDSAMYRCASSIAGSSTDTQYFGPGTRLTVL.

This clonotype has just a few counts. The rearrangement links TRBV28 to TRBJ1-5; TRBD1 is a possible D gene (5 bases). This CDR3 region has 12 residues. Trimming took off 10 bases at V and 0 bases at J, with 7 bases between the two ends. Germline loops: CDR1 MDHEN, CDR2 SYDVKM. The CDR3, as DNA: TGTGCCACCCAGGGTAGCAATCAGCCCCAGCATTTT. Its protein is CATQGSNQPQHF.

The sample holds many counts of this clonotype. The rearrangement links TRBV30 to TRBJ2-7, with 9 bases matching TRBD1. The CDR3 spans 14 residues. Trimming took 5 bases from V and 4 from J; bases not matched to a gene: 9. Germline V CDR1 and CDR2: GTSNPN, SVGIG (reference sequence). CDR3 nucleotide sequence: TGTGCCTGGTGCCCCGGGACAGGGACTTACGAGCAGTACTTC. The encoded protein is CAWCPGTGTYEQYF.

A remark on this clonotype: A much bigger clone sits one base away, suggesting this may be a read error. The rearrangement joins TRBV4-1 to TRBJ2-7; TRBD1 matches at 11 bases. The CDR3 extends over 15 amino acids. The trim removed 0 bases at V and 5 bases at J, leaving 3 bases unmatched. From germline, CDR1 is MGHRA and CDR2 YSYEKL. CDR3 amino acids: CASSQDWTGGDEQYF. CDR3 DNA sequence: TGCGCCAGCAGCCAAGATTGGACAGGGGGCGACGAGCAGTACTTC.

Regarding this clonotype: The conserved phenylalanine or tryptophan normally closing the CDR3 is absent here, so this likely arose from a read error. The chain carries TRBV7-6 and TRBJ1-4, with D unresolved. Germline CDR1 is SGHVS and CDR2 is FNYEAQ. The CDR3 covers 17 residues. Trimming removed 7 bases from V and 0 bases from J, with 18 bases in between. DNA of the CDR3: TGTGCCAGCACCCTTACCCGGTCCCTTGCAACTAATGAAAAACTGTTTTTA. Encoded protein: CASTLTRSLATNEKLFL.

Worth noting for this clonotype: Since the CDR3 does not end with the conserved phenylalanine or tryptophan, this likely comes from a read error. This chain uses TRBV4-3 with TRBJ1-2; possibly TRBD1 for D (6 bases). Between the trimmed V and J ends, which lost 4 bases and 3 bases, there was a span of 15 bases. Germline V lookup: CDR1 LGHNA, CDR2 YSLEER. The CDR3 has 15 amino acids. In nucleotides, the CDR3 is TGCGCCAGCAGCCTCACTTCGACAGGAGACTATGGCTACACCCTC. Protein sequence: CASSLTSTGDYGYTL.

The chain joins TRBV7-8 to TRBJ2-5; perhaps TRBD1 as D (6 bases). This CDR3 comprises 15 residues. In germline, CDR1 is SGHVS, CDR2 FQNEAQ. V was cut by 2 bases and J by 3 bases, with 13 bases left in between. The CDR3 coding sequence is TGTGCCAGCAGCTTACTACAGGGAAGCGAAGAGACCCAGTACTTC. It translates to CASSLLQGSEETQYF.

This clonotype was seen many times. The V call is TRBV20-1, the J call TRBJ2-3; unclear D gene. CDR1 is DFQATT, CDR2 SNEGSKA, per germline (reference sequence). The CDR3 totals 11 residues. The V end was cut by 0 bases, the J end by 5 bases, with 3 bases between. This CDR3 is CSAREVDTQYF. CDR3 coding DNA: TGCAGTGCTAGAGAGGTAGATACGCAGTATTTT.

This chain links TRBV4-1 with TRBJ2-5; D unresolved. The V gene's germline CDR1 is MGHRA and CDR2 YSYEKL. This CDR3 region has 14 residues. V shed 4 bases and J shed 3 bases, with 12 bases lying between them. The CDR3 nucleotides are TGCGCCAGCAGCCGGGATATCGGCGAAGAGACCCAGTACTTC. Its protein is CASSRDIGEETQYF.

This clonotype was recorded many times. V and J are TRBV6-6 and TRBJ1-3; D is undetermined. The CDR3 sequence is 16 residues long. V lost 0 bases and J lost 0, with 9 bases in between. Germline V gene sequence: CDR1 MNHNY, CDR2 SVGAGI (reference sequence). The CDR3 here is CASSYSLWGSGNTIYF. The CDR3 DNA reads as TGTGCCAGCAGTTACTCGCTCTGGGGCTCTGGAAACACCATATATTTT.